This T cell receptor (beta chain) is from a study of T cell repertoires in cytomegalovirus infection. About the study: CMV epitopes used comprised recently identified HLA-C-restricted ones and well-studied HLA-B-restricted ones. Public TCR beta signatures indicated both CMV infection and matching HLA type. Study-wide results and limits: Cumulative public TCR beta family frequency identified carriers of CMV plus the relevant HLA. Dominating the ex vivo response were HLA-C-restricted CMV-specific TCR beta clonotypes.

TCRdb reanalysed the reads using MiXCR and keeps one entry per CDR3 protein. Here the sample spans some 920,000 distinct CDR3 sequences, under 40% being singletons. On this clonotype: Its antigen is as yet unknown.

This CDR3 is 15 amino acids long. Germline V lookup: CDR1 SGHVS, CDR2 FQNEAQ. V was trimmed by 3 bases and J by 7 bases, leaving 16 bases between them. The chain uses TRBV7-8 and TRBJ2-1, with D maybe TRBD2 (7 bases). The sequencing here drew on cultured CD8+ T cells from PBMCs, taken from culture after CMV antigen stimulation. The TCR originated in a human donor in good health (CMV status not recorded). Some clones in this sample may be carry-over from other donors' samples. The CDR3 reads CASSFGGAGTNEQFF. DNA for the CDR3: TGTGCCAGCAGCTTTGGGGGAGCGGGGACAAATGAGCAGTTCTTC.